This T cell receptor (beta chain) derives from a study of T cell responses to AZD1222 COVID-19 vaccine. Points from the study as a whole: The donor cohort was predominantly white British with a female majority, and clonal diversity may have been underestimated. Across spike, vaccine-associated CD4 TCRs were found, dominant at 160-218 and 743-854. Compared with day 0, the breadth and depth of the Spike-specific TCR repertoire rose significantly after two doses of AZD1222. It was only after the peak T cell response that any repertoires were sampled.

Profiling relied on immunoSEQ multiplex PCR, and the TCRdb table lists in-frame clones only, not all of them. This sample yields 150,000 or so clones, of which 90% are seen a single time; 1.5% belongs to the top ten. Regarding this clone: Its antigen is not known.

The CDR3 is 16 residues long. Trimming took 3 bases from V and 7 from J, leaving 19 bases between them. The germline gives CDR1 LNHDA, CDR2 SQIVND (reference sequence). Specimen: peripheral blood, collected 28 days after the second AZD1222 dose. This TCR was sampled from an adult who received the AZD1222 COVID-19 vaccine. This chain joins TRBV19 and TRBJ2-1; D gene unclear. The CDR3 region is CASSIANAQKGNEQFF. For the CDR3, the DNA is TGTGCCAGTAGTATCGCCAATGCTCAGAAGGGAAATGAGCAGTTCTTC.